Below are 9 T cell receptor beta chains sequenced from a single sample in a study of CD8+ T cells in alopecia areata. On the basis of CD4, CD8alpha, NKG2D, NKG2ACE and other markers, pooled cutaneous lymph node cells were sorted. Isolated RNA was reverse transcribed into cDNA used as the sequencing template. Libraries were prepared by immunoSEQ multiplex PCR; TCRdb keeps only in-frame clonotypes and omits some of them. The sample presents more than 250,000 clones, none singletons. Material for sequencing was CD4+ T cells sorted from a lymph node. Every receptor here comes from a C3H/HeJ mouse with alopecia areata. The mice in this strain carry MHC haplotype H2-k.

This clone has a handful of counts. Genes and germline come from the mouse. Read sequence stops 4 residues before the CDR3 end, and the germline J gene provides the missing end. Other DNA sequences from this sample encode an identical CDR3 as well. The V call is TRBV13-1, the J call TRBJ2-7; 9 bases fit TRBD2. CDR1 and CDR2 from the germline V gene are NSHNY and SYGAGN. The CDR3 consists of 14 residues. Unmatched junction bases numbered 4, after V lost 3 bases and J lost 3 bases. This CDR3 is CASSGSTGGYEQYF. CDR3 DNA (partial): TGTGCCAGCAGTGGCTCGACTGGGGGCTAT.

Comments on this clone: All gene names here are mouse names. The same CDR3 arises from other DNA sequences in this sample as well. This chain's CDR3 is CAWSQTGGYAEQFF. The DNA read from the CDR3 is TGTGCCTGGAGTCAGACTGGGGGCTATGCT. The chain links TRBV31 to TRBJ2-1, with 9 bases lining up with TRBD2. The read stops 4 residues short of the end of the CDR3; the missing end is completed from the germline J gene. CDR1 is GKSSPN and CDR2 is SITVG in the germline V gene. V was clipped by 1 base and J by 3 bases; unmatched bases: 1. The CDR3 is made up of 14 amino acids.

Of note for this clone: Here the gene names and germline are mouse. The CDR3 end is not reached by the read, which stops 4 residues before it; the germline J gene fills it in. Within the sample, other DNA sequences also encode this same CDR3. J is TRBJ2-7 and V is TRBV31, with D tentatively TRBD2 (6 bases). The CDR3 is made up of 13 amino acids. Germline V CDR1 and CDR2: GKSSPN, SITVG. CDR3 bases read: TGTGCCTGGAGTCTAGCGGGGGGTTAT. Amino acids: CAWSLAGGY. The CDR3, in full, reads CAWSLAGGYEQYF. The variable domain in full, completed from reference TRBV31 and TRBJ2-7, reads AQTIHQWPVAEIKAVGSPLSLGCTIKGKSSPNLYWYWQATGGTLQQLFYSITVGQVESVVQLNLSASRPKDDQFILSTEKLLLSHSGFYLCAWSLAGGYEQYFGPGTRLTVL.

The table lists this clone with a few counts. Gene names and germline refer to mouse. With the read ending 4 residues before the CDR3 end, the germline J gene is used to fill in that end. The chain links TRBV5 to TRBJ2-7; TRBD2 aligns across 8 bases. V lost 0 bases to trimming and J lost 3 bases; unmatched junction nucleotides: 4. This CDR3 is built from 15 residues. CDR1 and CDR2 (germline): LGHNA, YNLKQL (reference sequence). The CDR3 loop is CASSQENWGLYEQYF. The CDR3 DNA, read in part, is TGTGCCAGCAGCCAAGAAAACTGGGGGCTCTAT.

This clone was detected a few times. Here the gene names and germline are mouse. The CDR3 goes on 4 residues after the read ends, and that part is filled in from the germline J gene. The sample contains more than one DNA sequence encoding this CDR3. This chain connects TRBV13-1 to TRBJ2-1, with 10 bases fitting TRBD2. CDR1 and CDR2 from the germline V gene are NSHNY and SYGAGN. V gave up 5 bases and J gave up 1 base; unmatched junction bases: 3. The CDR3 is 15 residues long. The chain's CDR3 is CASRVTGGNYAEQFF. CDR3 DNA, as far as it was read: TGTGCCAGCAGGGTGACTGGGGGGAACTATGCT.

This clone was observed a handful of times. The gene names given are mouse names. The read stops 4 residues short of the end of the CDR3; the missing end is completed from the germline J gene. The chain joins TRBV26 to TRBJ2-3; the D gene is possibly TRBD1 (5 bases). With 9 bases removed from V and 0 bases from J, the gap between germline ends came to 10 bases. Germline V gene lookup returns CDR1 KGHPV and CDR2 FQNQEV (reference sequence). The CDR3 extends over 13 amino acids. The CDR3 bases that were read are TGTGCCAGAACAGGTTCTAGTGCAGAA. Translation: CARTGSSAE. The whole CDR3 is CARTGSSAETLYF.

In regard to this clone: Genes and germline are mouse. The read finishes 4 residues shy of the CDR3 end, and the germline J gene is used to complete it. Other DNA sequences in the same sample also yield this CDR3. V and J are TRBV19 and TRBJ2-1; no reliable D call. Germline CDR1 reads FNHDT; CDR2 reads SITEND (reference sequence). This CDR3 contains 12 residues. With 4 bases removed from V and 3 bases from J, the gap between germline ends came to 5 bases. CDR3 loop: CASSSLYAEQFF. The sequenced CDR3 bases are TGTGCCAGCAGTTCCCTCTATGCT.

This clone was seen a few times. Gene names and germline refer to mouse. CDR3 amino acids: CASSRDGDNSYEQYF. The covered CDR3 bases are TGTGCTAGCAGTAGAGATGGGGACAACTCCTAT. This chain joins TRBV17 and TRBJ2-7, with a possible D match to TRBD1 (6 bases). The sequence runs out 4 residues before the end of the CDR3; the remainder is reconstructed from the germline J gene. This CDR3 is built from 15 residues. Per germline, CDR1 MNHDT and CDR2 YYDKIL. Trimming took 0 bases from V and 0 from J, leaving 9 bases between them.

Comment on this clone: The genes and germline here are from mouse. Sequencing ends 4 residues short of the CDR3 end; the germline J gene provides the rest. The chain combines TRBV1 with TRBJ2-2, with 8 bases matching TRBD1. V was clipped by 5 bases and J by 6 bases; unmatched bases: 5. The CDR3 has 14 amino acids. CDR1 and CDR2 from the germline V gene are NSQYPW and LRSPGD (reference sequence). The covered CDR3 bases are TGCACCTGCAGTCTCGACAGGGGCGCCGGG. This sequence encodes CTCSLDRGAG. The full CDR3 sequence reads CTCSLDRGAGQLYF.